This entry lists 25 T cell receptor beta chains sequenced from one sample in a study of blood T cell repertoires in COVID-19. The repertoire was sequenced with immunoSEQ multiplex PCR; TCRdb's copy has only in-frame clones and lacks some. The sample shows around 460,000 clones, about 87% of them seen only once. The sample taken for sequencing was peripheral blood. The receptors were sampled from a man in his late teens or twenties with COVID-19, enrolled during active disease.

On this clone: This sample includes further DNA sequences coding for the same CDR3. The V call is TRBV2, the J call TRBJ2-3, with D perhaps matching TRBD2 (6 bases). This CDR3 is 14 amino acids long. Per germline, CDR1 SNHLY and CDR2 FYNNEI. V lost 3 bases and J 0 bases, leaving 7 bases between the germline ends. Here the CDR3 reads CASSEGLSTDTQYF. CDR3 nucleotides: TGTGCCAGCAGTGAGGGACTTAGCACAGATACGCAGTATTTT. Full variable domain (rest looked up from reference TRBV2 and TRBJ2-3): EPEVTQTPSHQVTQMGQEVILRCVPISNHLYFYWYRQILGQKVEFLVSFYNNEISEKSEIFDDQFSVERPDGSNFTLKIRSTKLEDSAMYFCASSEGLSTDTQYFGPGTRLTVL.

The chain combines TRBV7-6 with TRBJ2-7; 9 bases align to TRBD1. Germline assignment: CDR1 SGHVS and CDR2 FNYEAQ. The J segment lost 0 bases and the V segment lost 5 bases, leaving 14 bases of the junction unmatched. The CDR3 loop spans 18 amino acids. CDR3 sequence: CASSPGTGSRTSSYEQYF. The CDR3 region has the DNA TGTGCCAGCAGCCCCGGGACAGGGTCTCGAACGAGCTCCTACGAGCAGTACTTC.

The V and J genes are TRBV13 and TRBJ2-7; D uncertain. The V gene lost 6 bases and the J gene lost 4 bases, with 7 bases spanning the gap. The CDR3 loop spans 11 amino acids. Germline assignment: CDR1 PRHDT and CDR2 FYEKMQ (reference sequence). The CDR3 reads CASSSRYEQYF. DNA of the CDR3: TGTGCCAGCAGTTCGAGGTACGAGCAGTACTTC.

This clone was seen more than once but under ten times. V usage is TRBV5-1 and J usage is TRBJ2-3; 14 positions match TRBD2. The CDR3 consists of 16 residues. Germline trimming cut 4 bases from V and 3 bases from J; bases unmatched to any gene: 4. Looked up from germline, CDR1 is SGHRS and CDR2 is YFSETQ. For the CDR3, the DNA is TGCGCCAGCAGCCGTGGACTAGCGGGAGGTACAGATACGCAGTATTTT. This translates into CASSRGLAGGTDTQYF.

The chain is built from TRBV29-1 and TRBJ2-7; D is unclear. Germline V lookup: CDR1 SQVTM, CDR2 ANQGSEA. V was cut by 5 bases and J by 2 bases, with 7 bases left in between. The CDR3 length is 11 residues. The CDR3 DNA is TGCAGCGTTACCATAGCCTACGAGCAGTACTTC. It encodes CSVTIAYEQYF.

This rearrangement joins TRBV7-6 to TRBJ2-3; 7 positions agree with TRBD2. The J segment lost 3 bases and the V segment lost 1 base, leaving 7 bases of the junction unmatched. The CDR3 consists of 16 residues. Looked up from germline, CDR1 is SGHVS and CDR2 is FNYEAQ. CDR3 protein: CASSLVGGTNTDTQYF. The CDR3 nucleotides are TGTGCCAGCAGCTTAGTCGGGGGGACGAATACAGATACGCAGTATTTT.

V is TRBV29-1 and J is TRBJ1-5, with 10 bases identical to TRBD1. Germline CDR1 is SQVTM and CDR2 is ANQGSEA. J was trimmed by 3 bases and V by 5 bases; bases with no gene match: 4. This CDR3 contains 14 residues. In nucleotides, the CDR3 is TGCAGCGTTCGGGACAGGGGCTCCAATCAGCCCCAGCATTTT. Its translation is CSVRDRGSNQPQHF.

The rearrangement joins TRBV7-8 to TRBJ2-4; D is possibly TRBD1 (6 bases). The V end lost 5 bases, the J end lost 3 bases, and 14 bases lay between the germline ends. In germline, CDR1 is SGHVS, CDR2 FQNEAQ. The CDR3 is 15 residues long. CDR3 coding DNA: TGTGCCAGCAGCCGCTGGGGGCGAGGCAAAAACATTCAGTACTTC. Translation gives CASSRWGRGKNIQYF. Full variable domain (outside the CDR3, taken from reference TRBV7-8 and TRBJ2-4): GAGVSQSPRYKVAKRGQDVALRCDPISGHVSLFWYQQALGQGPEFLTYFQNEAQLDKSGLPSDRFFAERPEGSVSTLKIQRTQQEDSAVYLCASSRWGRGKNIQYFGAGTRLSVL.

The CDR3 DNA sequence: TGCAGCGGCGGGACAGCCAGCTCCTACAATGAGCAGTTCTTC. Translation gives CSGGTASSYNEQFF. The chain uses TRBV29-1 and TRBJ2-1; a weak D match, TRBD1 (7 bases). Trimming took off 7 bases at V and 0 bases at J, with 13 bases between the two ends. Germline CDR1 reads SQVTM; CDR2 reads ANQGSEA. The CDR3 is 14 amino acids.

The V gene is TRBV4-1, the J gene TRBJ2-1; 10 nucleotides line up with TRBD1. Trimming took 3 bases from V and 15 from J; bases not matched to a gene: 8. CDR1 and CDR2 (germline): MGHRA, YSYEKL. The CDR3 loop spans 13 amino acids. The CDR3 loop is CASSHYDDRGLFF. The CDR3, as DNA: TGCGCCAGCAGCCATTACGACGACAGGGGGCTGTTCTTC.

Comments on this clone: This specimen includes other DNA sequences encoding the same CDR3. The rearrangement links TRBV6-1 to TRBJ2-5; a possible D gene is TRBD1 (5 bases). Between the trimmed V and J ends, which lost 3 bases and 2 bases, there was a span of 10 bases. Germline CDR1 and CDR2: MNHNS and SASEGT. CDR3 length: 14 amino acids. CDR3 residues: CASSEGPGQETQYF. Written as DNA, the CDR3 is TGTGCCAGCAGTGAGGGGCCTGGACAAGAGACCCAGTACTTC.

In regard to this clone: The junction shows a germline mismatch at one end, possibly a read error. The chain links TRBV7-7 to TRBJ1-5; D is unclear. The CDR3 is made up of 15 amino acids. Germline V CDR1 and CDR2: SSHAT, FNYEAQ (reference sequence). CDR3 residues: CASSPTNRKNQPQHF. The CDR3 coding sequence is TGTGCTAGCAGCCCCACCAACAGAAAAAATCAGCCCCAGCATTTT.

The chain joins TRBV6-5 to TRBJ1-2; possible D gene TRBD1, 6 bases. Germline CDR1 reads MNHEY; CDR2 reads SVGAGI. The CDR3 covers 15 residues. V lost 2 bases to trimming and J lost 6 bases, with 16 bases between them. CDR3 loop: CASSYDRGGRHGYTF. DNA of the CDR3: TGTGCCAGCAGTTACGATCGGGGGGGCAGACATGGCTACACCTTC.

Remarks on this clone: Distinct nucleotide sequences in the sample also encode this CDR3. This chain connects TRBV2 to TRBJ2-5; tentatively, D is TRBD1 (5 bases). The CDR3 contains 12 residues. The germline CDR1 and CDR2 sequences are SNHLY and FYNNEI. Deletions cut 6 bases from V and 3 bases from J, with 8 bases between. CDR3: CASRGLEETQYF. CDR3 DNA: TGTGCCAGCAGGGGGCTCGAAGAGACCCAGTACTTC.

The J gene is TRBJ2-2, the V gene TRBV6-5; D perhaps matches TRBD1 (6 bases). Germline CDR1 MNHEY, CDR2 SVGAGI. V was clipped by 5 bases and J by 4 bases, with 14 bases between them. The CDR3 is 15 residues long. The CDR3 DNA follows: TGTGCCAGCAGTCTAACAGGGCCGGCCACCGGGGAGCTGTTTTTT. Amino acid sequence: CASSLTGPATGELFF.

This chain links TRBV4-1 with TRBJ2-3; D ambiguous. The germline V gene has CDR1 MGHRA and CDR2 YSYEKL. Trimming took off 1 base at V and 1 base at J, with 6 bases between the two ends. The CDR3 covers 14 residues. The CDR3 loop is CASSQGAGTDTQYF. As DNA, the CDR3 is TGCGCCAGCAGCCAAGGCGCGGGCACAGATACGCAGTATTTT.

The V and J genes are TRBV19 and TRBJ1-2, with D tentatively TRBD1 (5 bases). Trimming cost V 0 bases and J 6 bases, with 14 bases left between them. Germline V lookup: CDR1 LNHDA, CDR2 SQIVND (reference sequence). This CDR3 region has 15 residues. CDR3 DNA sequence: TGTGCCAGTAGTATAGAACCAGGGAACCCCCATGGCTACACCTTC. Translated: CASSIEPGNPHGYTF.

The rearrangement joins TRBV7-3 to TRBJ2-2, with 8 bases identical to TRBD1. Germline CDR1 and CDR2: SGHTA and FQGTGA. This CDR3 is 15 amino acids long. V lost 2 bases, J lost 4 bases, and 3 bases stayed unmatched. The CDR3 reads CASSLQGAGTGELFF. The CDR3 nucleotides are TGTGCCAGCAGCTTACAGGGGGCTGGCACCGGGGAGCTGTTTTTT.

The chain employs TRBV18 and TRBJ2-2; TRBD1 is a possible D gene (5 bases). The CDR3 spans 16 residues. V gave up 2 bases and J gave up 3 bases, with 13 bases separating them. The germline CDR1 and CDR2 sequences are KGHSH and LQKENI. CDR3 bases: TGTGCCAGCTCACCATTCCAGGGCCGAGACACCGGGGAGCTGTTTTTT. Translated: CASSPFQGRDTGELFF.

The rearrangement uses TRBV2 and TRBJ1-5; 9 nucleotides agree with TRBD1. The CDR3 length is 15 residues. Unmatched junction bases numbered 3, after V lost 0 bases and J lost 6 bases. The germline CDR1 and CDR2 sequences are SNHLY and FYNNEI. CDR3 in amino acids: CASSEATGGGQPQHF. As DNA, the CDR3 is TGTGCCAGCAGTGAAGCGACAGGGGGAGGTCAGCCCCAGCATTTT. Full variable domain (remainder filled in from reference TRBV2 and TRBJ1-5): EPEVTQTPSHQVTQMGQEVILRCVPISNHLYFYWYRQILGQKVEFLVSFYNNEISEKSEIFDDQFSVERPDGSNFTLKIRSTKLEDSAMYFCASSEATGGGQPQHFGDGTRLSIL.

The chain recombines TRBV2 with TRBJ2-5; TRBD1 aligns across 8 bases. The CDR3 is 13 residues long. Trimming at V came to 6 bases and at J to 5 bases, leaving 5 bases not matched to a gene. Germline assignment: CDR1 SNHLY and CDR2 FYNNEI. The CDR3 coding sequence is TGTGCCAGCAGGGACAGGGAGGTCGAGACCCAGTACTTC. This sequence encodes CASRDREVETQYF. Full variable domain (remainder filled in from reference TRBV2 and TRBJ2-5): EPEVTQTPSHQVTQMGQEVILRCVPISNHLYFYWYRQILGQKVEFLVSFYNNEISEKSEIFDDQFSVERPDGSNFTLKIRSTKLEDSAMYFCASRDREVETQYFGPGTRLLVL.

The sample holds one count of this clone. The V and J genes are TRBV13 and TRBJ2-7; a possible D gene is TRBD2 (5 bases). The germline V gene has CDR1 PRHDT and CDR2 FYEKMQ (reference sequence). The V end was cut by 5 bases, the J end by 3 bases, with 17 bases between. The CDR3 loop spans 15 amino acids. CDR3 region: CASSPYSGGYYEQYF. The CDR3 bases are TGTGCCAGCAGCCCTTACTCAGGAGGCTACTACGAGCAGTACTTC.

The chain employs TRBV27 and TRBJ2-6; 9 bases agree with TRBD1. With 6 bases clipped from V and 9 bases from J, the junction kept 6 bases outside the gene matches. The CDR3 has 14 amino acids. CDR1 MNHEY and CDR2 SMNVEV come from the germline V gene (reference sequence). Here the CDR3 DNA reads TGTGCCAGCAGGGACCCGGGACAGGGCAACGTCCTGACTTTC. This gives the protein CASRDPGQGNVLTF.

This chain joins TRBV24-1 and TRBJ2-7; perhaps TRBD2 as D (6 bases). This CDR3 has 15 residues. Germline CDR1 is KGHDR and CDR2 is SFDVKD. V was shortened by 2 bases and J by 1 base, with 11 bases between the two germline ends. The CDR3 DNA reads as TGTGCCACCAGTGATTCTGGGGGGAAGTCCTACGAGCAGTACTTC. Translating gives CATSDSGGKSYEQYF.

Comment on this clone: In the same sample, other DNA sequences code for this CDR3. The V and J genes are TRBV29-1 and TRBJ2-5; the match to TRBD2 covers 12 bases. After removal of 6 bases from V and 2 bases from J, the junction contained 1 base not matched to a gene. CDR3 length equals 13 residues. Germline CDR1 is SQVTM and CDR2 is ANQGSEA. The CDR3: CSVLAGGQETQYF. The CDR3, as DNA: TGCAGCGTACTAGCGGGAGGACAAGAGACCCAGTACTTC.